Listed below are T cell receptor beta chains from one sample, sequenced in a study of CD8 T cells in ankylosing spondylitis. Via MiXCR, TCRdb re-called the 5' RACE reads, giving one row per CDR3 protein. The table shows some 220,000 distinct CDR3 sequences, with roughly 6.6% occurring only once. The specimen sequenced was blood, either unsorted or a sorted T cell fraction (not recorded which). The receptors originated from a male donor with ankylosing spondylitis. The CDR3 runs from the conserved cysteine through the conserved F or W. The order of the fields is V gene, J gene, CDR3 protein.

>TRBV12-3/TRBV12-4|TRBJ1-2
CASSFGEGAPDGYTF
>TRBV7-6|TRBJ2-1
CASSLASVFGGSYNEQFF
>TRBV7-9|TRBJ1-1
CASSGEGLNTEAFF
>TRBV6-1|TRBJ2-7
CASSPDGTYEQYF
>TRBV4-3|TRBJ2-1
CASSQGGGRNNEQFF
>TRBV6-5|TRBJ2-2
CASRYYGAGELFF
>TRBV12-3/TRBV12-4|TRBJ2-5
CASSLTQETQYF
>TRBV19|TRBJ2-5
CASQYGETQYF
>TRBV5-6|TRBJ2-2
CASSWWTSGVAGELFF
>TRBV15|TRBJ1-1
CATSSYPTEAFF
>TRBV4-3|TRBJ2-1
CASSQVYVVGSSYNEQFF
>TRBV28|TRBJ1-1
CASRSVWDRGPNTEAFF
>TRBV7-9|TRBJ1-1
CASSSKDSENTEAFF
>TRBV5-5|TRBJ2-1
CASSGFRWQSGEQFF
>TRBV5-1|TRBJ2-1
CASTYDGGGINEQFF
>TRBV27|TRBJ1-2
CASSFRRDLLYGYTF
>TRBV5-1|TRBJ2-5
CASSWTSGSYRGETQYF
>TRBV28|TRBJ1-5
CASSFMGSYQPQHF
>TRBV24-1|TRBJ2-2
CATSDSTGTQDTGELFF
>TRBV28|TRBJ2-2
CASSLFGIIAEENTGELFF
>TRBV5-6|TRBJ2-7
CASSLELAGRYEQYF
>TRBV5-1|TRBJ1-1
CASSLGAGKKAFF
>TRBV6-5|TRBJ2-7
CASSSQDHEQYF
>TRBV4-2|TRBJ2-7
CASSQERGQISYEQYF
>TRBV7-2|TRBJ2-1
CASRILAGARNEQFF
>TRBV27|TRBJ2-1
CASSFYIGAGVNGNEQFF
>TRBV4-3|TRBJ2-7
CASSQVGTSEQYF
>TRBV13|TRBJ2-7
CASSQPGSYEQYF
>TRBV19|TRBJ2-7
CASSITRGSEQYF
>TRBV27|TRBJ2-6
CASGPGSSGANVLTF
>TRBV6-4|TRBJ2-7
CASRSHLGISYEQYF
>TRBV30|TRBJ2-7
CAWSLGVGFSYEQYF
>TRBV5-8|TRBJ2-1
CASSPGGVAYNEQFF
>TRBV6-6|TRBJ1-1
CATLGPEAFF
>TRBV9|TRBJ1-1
CASSVAGTGASSAFF
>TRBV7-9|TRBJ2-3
CASSLTSGSRPDTQYF